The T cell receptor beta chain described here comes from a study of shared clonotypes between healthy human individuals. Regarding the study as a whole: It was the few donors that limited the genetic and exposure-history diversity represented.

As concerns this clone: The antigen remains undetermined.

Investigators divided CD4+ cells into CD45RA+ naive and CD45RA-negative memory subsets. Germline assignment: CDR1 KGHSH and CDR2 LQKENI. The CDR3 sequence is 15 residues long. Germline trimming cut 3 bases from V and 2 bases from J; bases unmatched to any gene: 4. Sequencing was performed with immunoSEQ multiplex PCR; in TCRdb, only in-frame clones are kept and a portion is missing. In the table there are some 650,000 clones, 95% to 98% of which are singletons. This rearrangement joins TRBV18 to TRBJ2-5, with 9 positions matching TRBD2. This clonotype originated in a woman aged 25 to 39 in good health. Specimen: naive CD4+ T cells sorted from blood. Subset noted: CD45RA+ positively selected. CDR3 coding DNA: TGTGCCAGCTCACCTAGCGGGAGTGGACAAGAGACCCAGTACTTC. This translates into CASSPSGSGQETQYF.